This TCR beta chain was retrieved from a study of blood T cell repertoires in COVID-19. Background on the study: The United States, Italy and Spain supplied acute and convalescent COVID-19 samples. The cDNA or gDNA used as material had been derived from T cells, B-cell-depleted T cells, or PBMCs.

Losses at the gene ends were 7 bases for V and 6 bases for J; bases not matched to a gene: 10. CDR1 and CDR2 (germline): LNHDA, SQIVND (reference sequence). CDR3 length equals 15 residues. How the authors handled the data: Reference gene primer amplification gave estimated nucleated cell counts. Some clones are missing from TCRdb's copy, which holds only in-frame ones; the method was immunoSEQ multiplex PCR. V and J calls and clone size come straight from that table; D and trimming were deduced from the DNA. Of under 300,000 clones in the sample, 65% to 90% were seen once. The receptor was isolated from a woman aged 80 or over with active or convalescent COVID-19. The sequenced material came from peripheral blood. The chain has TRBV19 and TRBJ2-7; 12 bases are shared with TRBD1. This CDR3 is CASTRTGTGGGEQYF. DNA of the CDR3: TGTGCCAGTACCCGAACCGGGACAGGGGGCGGCGAGCAGTACTTC.